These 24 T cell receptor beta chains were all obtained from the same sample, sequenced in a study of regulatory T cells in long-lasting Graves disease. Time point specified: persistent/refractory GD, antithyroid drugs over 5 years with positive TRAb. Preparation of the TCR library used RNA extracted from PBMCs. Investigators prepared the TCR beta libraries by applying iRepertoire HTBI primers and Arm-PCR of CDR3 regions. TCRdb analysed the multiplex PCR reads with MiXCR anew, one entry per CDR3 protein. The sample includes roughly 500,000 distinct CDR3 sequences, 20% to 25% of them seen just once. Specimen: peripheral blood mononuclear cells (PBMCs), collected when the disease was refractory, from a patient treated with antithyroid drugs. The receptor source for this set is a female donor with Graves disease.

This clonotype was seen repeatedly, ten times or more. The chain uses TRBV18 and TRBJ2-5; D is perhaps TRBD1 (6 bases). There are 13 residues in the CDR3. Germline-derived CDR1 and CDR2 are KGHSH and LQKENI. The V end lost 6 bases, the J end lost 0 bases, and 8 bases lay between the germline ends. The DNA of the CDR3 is TGTGCCAGCTCCACAGGGAACCAAGAGACCCAGTACTTC. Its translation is CASSTGNQETQYF.

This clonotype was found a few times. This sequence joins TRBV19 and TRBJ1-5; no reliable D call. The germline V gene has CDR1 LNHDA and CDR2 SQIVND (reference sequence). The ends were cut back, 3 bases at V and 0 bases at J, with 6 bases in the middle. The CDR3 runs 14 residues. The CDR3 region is CASSIYVSNQPQHF. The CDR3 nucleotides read TGTGCCAGTAGTATTTACGTTAGCAATCAGCCCCAGCATTTT.

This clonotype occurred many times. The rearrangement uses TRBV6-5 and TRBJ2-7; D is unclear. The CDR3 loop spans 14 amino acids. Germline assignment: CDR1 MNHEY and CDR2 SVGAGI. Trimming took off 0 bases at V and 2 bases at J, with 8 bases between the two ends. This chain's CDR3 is CASSYSVVAYEQYF. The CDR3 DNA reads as TGTGCCAGCAGTTACTCGGTGGTAGCCTACGAGCAGTACTTC.

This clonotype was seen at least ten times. The CDR3 DNA follows: TGTGCCAGCAGTCGTCCCCCGGGACAGCAAGAGACCCAGTACTTC. It translates to CASSRPPGQQETQYF. The V and J genes are TRBV28 and TRBJ2-5, with 7 nucleotides matching TRBD1. The germline gives CDR1 MDHEN, CDR2 SYDVKM. The CDR3 runs to 15 residues. The ends lost 5 bases at V and 2 bases at J; junction bases unmatched: 8.

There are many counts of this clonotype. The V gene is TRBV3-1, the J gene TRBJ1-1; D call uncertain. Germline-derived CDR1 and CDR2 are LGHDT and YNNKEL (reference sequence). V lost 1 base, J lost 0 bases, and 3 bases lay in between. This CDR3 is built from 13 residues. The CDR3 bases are TGTGCCAGCAGCCAAGTCTTGAACACTGAAGCTTTCTTT. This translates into CASSQVLNTEAFF.

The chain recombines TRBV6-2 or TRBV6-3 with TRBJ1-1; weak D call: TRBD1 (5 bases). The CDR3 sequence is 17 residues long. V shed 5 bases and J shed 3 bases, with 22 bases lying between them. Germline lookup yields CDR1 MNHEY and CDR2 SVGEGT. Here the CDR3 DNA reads TGTGCCAGCAGTCCCCCTTGGACCGCGGGGGGAGACACTGAAGCTTTCTTT. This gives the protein CASSPPWTAGGDTEAFF.

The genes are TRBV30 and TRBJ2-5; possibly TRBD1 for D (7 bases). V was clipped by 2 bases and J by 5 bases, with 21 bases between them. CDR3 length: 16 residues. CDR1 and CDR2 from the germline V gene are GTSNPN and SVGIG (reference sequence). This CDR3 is CAWSKGAGGLHETQYF. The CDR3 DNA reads TGTGCCTGGAGTAAAGGGGCAGGGGGACTTCACGAGACCCAGTACTTC.

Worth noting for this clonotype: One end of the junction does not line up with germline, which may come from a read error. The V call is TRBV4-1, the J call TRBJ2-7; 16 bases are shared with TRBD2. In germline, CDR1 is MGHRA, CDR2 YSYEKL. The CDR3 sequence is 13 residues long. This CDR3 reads CASSPGTSGRAGF. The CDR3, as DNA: TGCGCCAGCAGCCCCGGGACTAGCGGGAGGGCCGGATTC.

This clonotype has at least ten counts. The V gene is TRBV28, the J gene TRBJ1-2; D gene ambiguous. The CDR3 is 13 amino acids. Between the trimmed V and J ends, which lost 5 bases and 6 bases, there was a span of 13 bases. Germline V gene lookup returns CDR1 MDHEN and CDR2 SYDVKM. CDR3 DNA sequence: TGTGCCAGCAGTCTGGGAGCTGAGGATGGCTACACCTTC. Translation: CASSLGAEDGYTF.

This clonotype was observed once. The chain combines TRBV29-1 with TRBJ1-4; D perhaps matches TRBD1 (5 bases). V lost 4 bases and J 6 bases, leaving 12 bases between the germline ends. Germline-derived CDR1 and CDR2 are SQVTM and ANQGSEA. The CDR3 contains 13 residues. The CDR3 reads CSVVAGVDEKLFF. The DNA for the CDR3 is TGCAGCGTTGTTGCGGGGGTTGATGAAAAACTGTTTTTT.

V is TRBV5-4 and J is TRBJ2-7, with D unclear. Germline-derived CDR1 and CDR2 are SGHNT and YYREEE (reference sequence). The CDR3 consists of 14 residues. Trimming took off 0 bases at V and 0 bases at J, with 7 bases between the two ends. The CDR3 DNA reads TGTGCCAGCAGCTTGGACAAAAACTCCTACGAGCAGTACTTC. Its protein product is CASSLDKNSYEQYF.

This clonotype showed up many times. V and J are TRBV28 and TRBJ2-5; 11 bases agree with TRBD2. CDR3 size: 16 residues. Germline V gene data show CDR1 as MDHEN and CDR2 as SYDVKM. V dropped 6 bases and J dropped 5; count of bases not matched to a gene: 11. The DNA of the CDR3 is TGTGCCAGCAGCATAGCGGGGGGGCCTACTGAGGAGACCCAGTACTTC. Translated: CASSIAGGPTEETQYF.

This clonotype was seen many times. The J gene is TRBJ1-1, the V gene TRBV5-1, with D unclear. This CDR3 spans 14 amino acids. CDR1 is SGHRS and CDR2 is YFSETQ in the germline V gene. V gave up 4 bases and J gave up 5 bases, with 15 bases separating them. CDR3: CASSLDGRRTEAFF. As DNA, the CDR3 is TGCGCCAGCAGCCTGGACGGCCGGCGGACTGAAGCTTTCTTT.

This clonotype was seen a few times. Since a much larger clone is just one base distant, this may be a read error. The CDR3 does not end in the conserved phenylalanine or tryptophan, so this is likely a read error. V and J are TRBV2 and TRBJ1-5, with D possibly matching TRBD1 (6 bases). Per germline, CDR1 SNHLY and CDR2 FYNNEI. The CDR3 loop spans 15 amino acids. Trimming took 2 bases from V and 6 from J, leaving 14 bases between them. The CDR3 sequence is CASSEPTGSSQPQHS. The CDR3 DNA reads TGTGCCAGCAGTGAACCAACAGGGTCGAGTCAGCCCCAGCATTCT.

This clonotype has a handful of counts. The CDR3: CSARQNEQYF. The CDR3 region has the DNA TGCAGTGCTCGACAGAACGAGCAGTACTTC. The rearrangement links TRBV20-1 to TRBJ2-7, with D maybe TRBD1 (5 bases). Germline CDR1 is DFQATT and CDR2 is SNEGSKA (reference sequence). The CDR3 runs 10 residues. The V end was cut by 5 bases, the J end by 5 bases, with 7 bases between.

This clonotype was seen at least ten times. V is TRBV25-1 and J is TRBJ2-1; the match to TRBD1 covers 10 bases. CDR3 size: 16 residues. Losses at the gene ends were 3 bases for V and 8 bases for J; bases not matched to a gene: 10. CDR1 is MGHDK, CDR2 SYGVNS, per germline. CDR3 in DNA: TGTGCCAGCAGTGATCGGCCGGGACAGGGGACGGATGAGCAGTTCTTC. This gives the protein CASSDRPGQGTDEQFF.

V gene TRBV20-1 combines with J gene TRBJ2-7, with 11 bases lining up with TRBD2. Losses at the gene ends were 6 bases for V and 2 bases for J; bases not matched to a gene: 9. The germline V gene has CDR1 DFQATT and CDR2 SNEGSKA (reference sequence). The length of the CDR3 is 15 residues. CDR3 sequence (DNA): TGCAGTGCCCATACCGGGACTAGCGGAACCTACGAGCAGTACTTC. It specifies CSAHTGTSGTYEQYF.

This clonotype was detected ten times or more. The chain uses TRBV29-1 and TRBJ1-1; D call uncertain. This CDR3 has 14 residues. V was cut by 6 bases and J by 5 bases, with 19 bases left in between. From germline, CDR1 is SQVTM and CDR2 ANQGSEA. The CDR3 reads CSVARLTRGTEAFF. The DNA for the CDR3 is TGCAGCGTGGCCCGCCTCACCCGCGGAACTGAAGCTTTCTTT.

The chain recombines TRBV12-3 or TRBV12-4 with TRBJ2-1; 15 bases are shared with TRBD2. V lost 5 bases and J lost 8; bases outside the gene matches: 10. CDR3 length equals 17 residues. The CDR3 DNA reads TGTGCCAGCAGTCTCCGGACTAGCGGGAGGGCCTGGGATGAGCAGTTCTTC. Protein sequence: CASSLRTSGRAWDEQFF.

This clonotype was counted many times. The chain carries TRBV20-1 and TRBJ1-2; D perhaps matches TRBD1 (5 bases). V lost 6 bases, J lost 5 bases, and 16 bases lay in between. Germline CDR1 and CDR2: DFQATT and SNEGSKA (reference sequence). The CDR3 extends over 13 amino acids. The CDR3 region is CSAKAGTEYGYTF. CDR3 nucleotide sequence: TGCAGTGCAAAAGCCGGGACTGAGTATGGCTACACCTTC.

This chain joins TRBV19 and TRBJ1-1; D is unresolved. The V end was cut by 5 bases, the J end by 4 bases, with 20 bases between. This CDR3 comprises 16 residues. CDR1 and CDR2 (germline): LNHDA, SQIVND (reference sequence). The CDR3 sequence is CASSEVSFGDSTEAFF. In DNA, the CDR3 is TGTGCCAGTAGTGAAGTATCGTTCGGGGATAGCACTGAAGCTTTCTTT.

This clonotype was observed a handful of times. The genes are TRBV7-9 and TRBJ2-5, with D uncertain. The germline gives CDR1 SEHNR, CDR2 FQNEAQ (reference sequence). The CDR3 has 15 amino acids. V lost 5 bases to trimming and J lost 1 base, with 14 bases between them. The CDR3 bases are TGTGCCAGCAGCCTCCACAGCATACCCCAAGAGACCCAGTACTTC. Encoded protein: CASSLHSIPQETQYF.

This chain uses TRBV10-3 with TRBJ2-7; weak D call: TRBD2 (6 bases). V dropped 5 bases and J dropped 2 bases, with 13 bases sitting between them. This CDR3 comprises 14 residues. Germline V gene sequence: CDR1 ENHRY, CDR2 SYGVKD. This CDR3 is CAISHKGGPYEQYF. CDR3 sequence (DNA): TGTGCCATCAGTCACAAGGGAGGCCCCTACGAGCAGTACTTC.

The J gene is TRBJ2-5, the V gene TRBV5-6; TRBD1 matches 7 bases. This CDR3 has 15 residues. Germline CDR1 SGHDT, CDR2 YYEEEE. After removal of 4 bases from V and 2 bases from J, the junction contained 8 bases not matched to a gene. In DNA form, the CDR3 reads TGTGCCAGCAGCCTGGGACAGCCATATCAAGAGACCCAGTACTTC. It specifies CASSLGQPYQETQYF.